These 24 T cell receptor beta chains were sequenced from one sample in a study of T cell responses to AZD1222 COVID-19 vaccine (dated by TCRdb to about 2021). Receptor libraries were prepared by the immunoSEQ multiplex PCR assay. In its TCRdb copy, this immuneACCESS table keeps in-frame sequences only and misses some clones. Where compared with another copy, unresolved V genes explain less than half of these, and the others have no known cause. The sample data list about 180,000 clones, and 80% to 95% of these were observed just once. Jointly, the top ten make up more than 1.5% of the sample. In the paper's terms, the time point label means: about 28 days (+/-7) after the second vaccine dose. This specimen consisted of peripheral blood, obtained 28 days after the second AZD1222 dose. The receptors here all came from an adult who received the AZD1222 COVID-19 vaccine.

This clone appeared a few times. This chain joins TRBV6-4 and TRBJ2-3; 9 nucleotides agree with TRBD2. The V and J ends lost 3 bases and 2 bases, in that order; junction bases with no gene match: 3. The CDR3 is made up of 15 amino acids. CDR1 is MRHNA and CDR2 is SNTAGT in the germline V gene. CDR3 residues: CASSEASGDTDTQYF. The CDR3 region has the DNA TGTGCCAGCAGTGAGGCTAGCGGGGACACAGATACGCAGTATTTT.

The V call is TRBV7-9, the J call TRBJ1-4; the match to TRBD1 covers 7 bases. Germline V lookup: CDR1 SEHNR, CDR2 FQNEAQ (reference sequence). J was trimmed by 7 bases and V by 5 bases; bases with no gene match: 10. CDR3 length equals 15 residues. CDR3 sequence reads: CASSQGGTAIEKLFF. CDR3 bases: TGTGCCAGCAGCCAAGGGGGGACAGCCATTGAAAAACTGTTTTTT.

The chain carries TRBV6-5 and TRBJ2-7; 9 bases agree with TRBD2. Germline loops: CDR1 MNHEY, CDR2 SVGAGI. Germline trimming cut 5 bases from V and 6 bases from J; bases unmatched to any gene: 8. CDR3 length: 14 amino acids. This chain's CDR3 is CASSQLAGRGEQYF. Written as DNA, the CDR3 is TGTGCCAGCAGTCAGCTAGCGGGAAGAGGCGAGCAGTACTTC.

V is TRBV5-4 and J is TRBJ2-7, with a tentative D call TRBD2 (9 bases). The V end lost 2 bases, the J end lost 6 bases, and 18 bases lay between the germline ends. This CDR3 has 15 amino acids. Germline V gene sequence: CDR1 SGHNT, CDR2 YYREEE (reference sequence). Here the CDR3 DNA reads TGTGCCAGCAGCTTCGTTCTAGCGGGGACAGGCGAGCAGTACTTC. Protein sequence: CASSFVLAGTGEQYF. Complete variable domain (other parts from reference TRBV5-4 and TRBJ2-7): ETGVTQSPTHLIKTRGQQVTLRCSSQSGHNTVSWYQQALGQGPQFIFQYYREEENGRGNFPPRFSGLQFPNYSSELNVNALELDDSALYLCASSFVLAGTGEQYFGPGTRLTVT.

J is TRBJ2-7 and V is TRBV9; D gene unclear. The CDR3 covers 12 residues. V lost 4 bases and J 0 bases, leaving 5 bases between the germline ends. CDR1 and CDR2 from the germline V gene are SGDLS and YYNGEE. The CDR3 loop reads CASSPNSYEQYF. CDR3 DNA sequence: TGTGCCAGCAGCCCGAACTCCTACGAGCAGTACTTC.

V and J are TRBV7-2 and TRBJ1-1, with 7 nucleotides matching TRBD1. Germline values: CDR1 SGHTA, CDR2 FQGNSA. There are 16 residues in the CDR3. V was pared by 1 base and J by 2 bases, with 7 bases of the junction left unmatched. The CDR3 is CASSLVTGPTNTEAFF. For the CDR3, the DNA is TGTGCCAGCAGCTTAGTGACAGGGCCCACCAACACTGAAGCTTTCTTT.

This rearrangement joins TRBV5-1 to TRBJ1-1; D possibly corresponds to TRBD1 (5 bases). The CDR3 covers 12 residues. Germline loops: CDR1 SGHRS, CDR2 YFSETQ. V was clipped by 3 bases and J by 11 bases, with 14 bases between them. The CDR3 region is CASSSGYQGAFF. The CDR3 DNA sequence: TGCGCCAGCAGCTCCGGTTACCAGGGTGCTTTCTTT.

The rearrangement links TRBV7-9 to TRBJ2-1, with a possible D match to TRBD2 (6 bases). CDR3 length: 13 amino acids. The V gene lost 1 base and the J gene lost 15 bases, with 16 bases spanning the gap. The V gene's germline CDR1 is SEHNR and CDR2 FQNEAQ (reference sequence). The CDR3 protein is CASSLETGTLTFF. DNA of the CDR3: TGTGCCAGCAGCTTAGAAACCGGGACTCTCACGTTCTTC.

The V call is TRBV6-5, the J call TRBJ1-1, with D maybe TRBD1 (6 bases). CDR3 length: 14 residues. The V end lost 10 bases, the J end lost 5 bases, and 20 bases lay between the germline ends. Germline CDR1 MNHEY, CDR2 SVGAGI. Written as DNA, the CDR3 is TGTGCCACCACTAAAGGGGACACAGAAACTGAAGCTTTCTTT. This translates into CATTKGDTETEAFF.

The CDR3 reads CASSLFPGGGSPLHF. The CDR3 nucleotides are TGTGCCAGCAGCTTATTCCCAGGGGGTGGGTCACCCCTCCACTTT. This rearrangement joins TRBV7-3 to TRBJ1-6; 7 bases are shared with TRBD1. In germline, CDR1 is SGHTA, CDR2 FQGTGA. This CDR3 contains 15 residues. J gave up 10 bases and V 2 bases, and 8 bases lay outside the gene matches.

J is TRBJ1-5 and V is TRBV24-1, with D unresolved. The length of the CDR3 is 12 residues. The germline gives CDR1 KGHDR, CDR2 SFDVKD. Trimming took off 4 bases at V and 5 bases at J, with 5 bases between the two ends. The CDR3 region is CATSDPDQPQHF. CDR3 in DNA: TGTGCCACCAGTGACCCCGATCAGCCCCAGCATTTT.

This clone was seen more than once but under ten times. CDR3 amino acids: CASSLDTSYEQYF. CDR3 sequence (DNA): TGTGCCAGCAGCTTAGACACCTCCTACGAGCAGTACTTC. The chain is built from TRBV7-7 and TRBJ2-7, with D uncertain. This CDR3 is built from 13 residues. The V gene's germline CDR1 is SSHAT and CDR2 FNYEAQ (reference sequence). Trimming took 1 base from V and 0 from J, leaving 4 bases between them.

V usage is TRBV19 and J usage is TRBJ2-1; perhaps TRBD2 as D (6 bases). The ends were cut back, 1 base at V and 0 bases at J, with 13 bases in the middle. The CDR3 length is 17 residues. Germline V gene sequence: CDR1 LNHDA, CDR2 SQIVND (reference sequence). In nucleotides, the CDR3 is TGTGCCAGTAGTATAGGTTTAGCGGCTAGCTCCTACAATGAGCAGTTCTTC. It specifies CASSIGLAASSYNEQFF.

The chain carries TRBV7-9 and TRBJ1-5; 8 positions agree with TRBD1. The germline CDR1 and CDR2 sequences are SEHNR and FQNEAQ (reference sequence). There are 14 residues in the CDR3. V lost 5 bases to trimming and J lost 6 bases; unmatched junction nucleotides: 6. The CDR3 coding sequence is TGTGCCAGCAGCGTTGGGACAGGTACTCAGCCCCAGCATTTT. Translating gives CASSVGTGTQPQHF.

The chain is built from TRBV3-1 (or the pseudogene TRBV3-2) and TRBJ2-7; tentative D call: TRBD1 (5 bases). V lost 5 bases, J lost 1 base, and 15 bases lay in between. Per the germline V gene, CDR1 is LGHDT and CDR2 is YNNKEL (reference sequence). This CDR3 has 15 residues. CDR3 nucleotides: TGTGCCAGCAGCTCAGGGCCTCAACTATCCTACGAGCAGTACTTC. Translating it yields CASSSGPQLSYEQYF.

This clone was found once. The J gene is TRBJ2-7, the V gene TRBV7-9, with 9 bases lining up with TRBD1. This CDR3 has 15 amino acids. Germline loops: CDR1 SEHNR, CDR2 FQNEAQ (reference sequence). V was pared by 3 bases and J by 6 bases, with 9 bases of the junction left unmatched. The CDR3 DNA follows: TGTGCCAGCAGCTTGGCCGGGACAGGGATGGGCGAGCAGTACTTC. Its translation: CASSLAGTGMGEQYF.

This clone has a handful of counts. V and J are TRBV2 and TRBJ2-3, with a weak D call TRBD2 (5 bases). V gave up 3 bases and J gave up 9 bases, with 13 bases separating them. The germline gives CDR1 SNHLY, CDR2 FYNNEI. The CDR3 spans 13 residues. CDR3 bases: TGTGCCAGCAGTGATAGCGAGCTGGAGACGCAGTATTTT. This encodes CASSDSELETQYF.

The chain joins TRBV5-6 to TRBJ1-4; TRBD1 is a possible D gene (5 bases). Trimming pared 4 bases from V and 3 bases from J, leaving 16 bases between. CDR1 is SGHDT, CDR2 YYEEEE, per germline. The CDR3 has 16 amino acids. The CDR3 loop reads CASSLTRQMSNEKLFF. The DNA for the CDR3 is TGTGCCAGCAGCCTCACTCGACAGATGTCTAATGAAAAACTGTTTTTT.

The rearrangement links TRBV28 to TRBJ1-5; 7 nucleotides match TRBD1. Trimming at V came to 2 bases and at J to 4 bases, leaving 2 bases not matched to a gene. Germline-derived CDR1 and CDR2 are MDHEN and SYDVKM. This CDR3 region has 14 residues. DNA of the CDR3: TGTGCCAGCAGTTTAGTACAGGGGAATCAGCCCCAGCATTTT. This sequence encodes CASSLVQGNQPQHF.

The chain carries TRBV6-5 and TRBJ1-2; a possible D gene is TRBD1 (5 bases). Germline V gene data show CDR1 as MNHEY and CDR2 as SVGAGI. Trimming removed 7 bases at V and 3 bases at J, with 9 bases between. CDR3 length equals 12 residues. DNA of the CDR3: TGTGCCAGCAAAGGGACGGACTATGGCTACACCTTC. This encodes CASKGTDYGYTF.

This chain links TRBV19 with TRBJ1-5; D is unresolved. The CDR3 runs to 14 residues. Germline CDR1 and CDR2: LNHDA and SQIVND (reference sequence). The germline V and J ends were trimmed by 3 bases and 4 bases, with 10 bases remaining between them. CDR3 sequence (DNA): TGTGCCAGTAGTATCCCCGGGGATAATCAGCCCCAGCATTTT. Translating it yields CASSIPGDNQPQHF.

The chain uses TRBV29-1 and TRBJ2-7; 8 positions match TRBD1. Germline CDR1 reads SQVTM; CDR2 reads ANQGSEA. The CDR3 is 13 amino acids. Trimming removed 6 bases from V and 5 bases from J; junction bases left unmatched: 9. The CDR3 loop is CSVDGQGSDEQYF. The CDR3 nucleotides are TGCAGCGTGGATGGACAGGGATCAGACGAGCAGTACTTC.

CDR3 DNA sequence: TGTGCCAGCAGCTTAGGTTCAGGTGGGGGGGCGGATTCACCCCTCCACTTT. Protein: CASSLGSGGGADSPLHF. The chain joins TRBV7-9 to TRBJ1-6; perhaps TRBD1 as D (6 bases). This CDR3 has 17 residues. V lost 1 base, J lost 8 bases, and 18 bases lay in between. The germline V gene encodes CDR1 SEHNR and CDR2 FQNEAQ (reference sequence).

The V and J genes are TRBV7-6 and TRBJ2-7, with 7 positions matching TRBD1. This CDR3 contains 15 residues. The ends lost 1 base at V and 1 base at J; junction bases unmatched: 4. Germline values: CDR1 SGHVS, CDR2 FNYEAQ. Here the CDR3 DNA reads TGTGCCAGCAGCTTAGGGGCAGGGGGTTCCTACGAGCAGTACTTC. Its translation: CASSLGAGGSYEQYF.